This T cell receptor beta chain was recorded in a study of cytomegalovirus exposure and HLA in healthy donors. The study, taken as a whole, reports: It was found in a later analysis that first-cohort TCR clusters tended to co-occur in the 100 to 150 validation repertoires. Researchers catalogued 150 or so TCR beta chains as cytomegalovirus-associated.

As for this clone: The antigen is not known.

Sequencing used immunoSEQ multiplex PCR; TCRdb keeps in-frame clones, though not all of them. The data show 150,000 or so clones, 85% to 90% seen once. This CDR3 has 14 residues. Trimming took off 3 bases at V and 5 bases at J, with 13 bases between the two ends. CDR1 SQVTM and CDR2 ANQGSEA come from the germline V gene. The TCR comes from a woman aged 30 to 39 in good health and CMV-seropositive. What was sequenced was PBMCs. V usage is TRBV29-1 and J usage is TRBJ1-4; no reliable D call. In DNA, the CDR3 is TGCAGCGTTGATGCTGGTGTGAGGAATGAAAAACTGTTTTTT. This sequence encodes CSVDAGVRNEKLFF.